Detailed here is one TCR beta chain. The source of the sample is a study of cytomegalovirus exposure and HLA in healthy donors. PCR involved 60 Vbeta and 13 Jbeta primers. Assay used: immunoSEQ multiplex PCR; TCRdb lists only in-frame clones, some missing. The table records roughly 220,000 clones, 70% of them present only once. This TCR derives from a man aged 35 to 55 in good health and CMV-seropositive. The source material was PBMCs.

The CDR3 protein is CASSLYRGSGNTEAFF. The CDR3 DNA reads TGTGCCAGCAGCTTGTATAGGGGTTCGGGGAACACTGAAGCTTTCTTT. The chain recombines TRBV5-5 with TRBJ1-1, with a weak D call TRBD1 (5 bases). CDR3 length: 16 amino acids. Trimming left V 1 base short and J 1 base short, with 14 bases between. Germline V gene sequence: CDR1 SGHKS, CDR2 YYEKEE (reference sequence).